This T cell receptor beta chain was sequenced in a study of T cells in localized non-small cell lung cancer. Study-level results: Of the tissues analyzed, uninvolved adjacent lung showed maximal T cell clonality, greater than tumor.

The germline V gene has CDR1 MDHEN and CDR2 SYDVKM. This CDR3 has 15 residues. This table comes from immunoSEQ multiplex PCR, and its TCRdb copy is limited to in-frame clones, with some not included. The table has 70,000 to 85,000 clones, roughly 84% seen once. As concerns this clone: The target antigen is unknown. A read error may produce the germline difference seen at one junction end.

Specimen: peripheral blood, collected before any cancer treatment. The TCR originated in a female donor older than 55 with stage I lung adenocarcinoma. This chain links TRBV28 with TRBJ2-3; 11 bases are a match to TRBD2. DNA of the CDR3: TGTGCCAGCAGGCCCACTAGCGGGAGCAAAGATACGCAGTATTTT. The encoded protein is CASRPTSGSKDTQYF. The full variable domain, its missing parts supplied by reference TRBV28 and TRBJ2-3, is DVKVTQSSRYLVKRTGEKVFLECVQDMDHENMFWYRQDPGLGLRLIYFSYDVKMKEKGDIPEGYSVSREKKERFSLILESASTNQTSMYLCASRPTSGSKDTQYFGPGTRLTVL.